This T cell receptor (beta chain) was recovered during a study of blood T cell repertoires in COVID-19. Study overall: Italy, Spain and the United States were the sources of the convalescent and acute COVID-19 samples. T cells, B-cell-depleted T cells, or PBMCs provided the cDNA or gDNA that served as material.

Authors' analysis steps: Nucleated cell counts were estimated from reference gene primer amplification. Only in-frame clones appear in the TCRdb table, and some are missing; sequencing was by immunoSEQ multiplex PCR. D and trimming come from the DNA, and the V and J calls and clone size come from that table. Here the sample spans fewer than 200,000 clones, roughly 90% being singletons. Participant-reported clinical history was the basis for cohort assignment. The CDR3 length is 14 residues. V was cut by 0 bases and J by 5 bases, with 10 bases left in between. In germline, CDR1 is MNHEY, CDR2 SVGAGI. The chain is built from TRBV6-5 and TRBJ2-5, with unresolved D. The source of this sequence is a human donor with acute COVID-19. The donor label of this sample is uncertain. The specimen was PBMCs or T cells enriched from blood (not recorded which). CDR3 sequence: CASSYSNSWETQYF. The CDR3 nucleotides are TGTGCCAGCAGTTACTCGAATAGTTGGGAGACCCAGTACTTC.